The 32 T cell receptor beta chains in this list originate from one sample, sequenced in a study of human T cells and chemical hapten exposure. TCRdb recomputed calls from the RACE reads with MiXCR, one row per CDR3 protein. The profile covers approximately 89,000 distinct CDR3 sequences, with roughly 10% appearing a single time and 2% to 3% taken by the ten largest. Time point noted: patch test 2, 6 weeks after DPC sensitization. The sample's treatment: therapeutic diphenylcyclopropenone sensitization with weekly scalp DPC. Specimen: whole blood, collected in connection with sensitization to the hapten diphenylcyclopropenone (DPC). The receptors come from a woman in her twenties or thirties with alopecia areata. Some clones in this sample may be carry-over from other donors' samples.

Only a few counts were recorded for this clonotype. This sequence joins TRBV6-5 and TRBJ2-3; 11 positions agree with TRBD1. This CDR3 has 16 residues. Germline V gene data show CDR1 as MNHEY and CDR2 as SVGAGI. The V and J ends lost 0 bases and 5 bases, in that order; junction bases with no gene match: 4. The CDR3 bases are TGTGCCAGCAGTTACTCAGGGGGACAGGGGGTAGATACGCAGTATTTT. As protein: CASSYSGGQGVDTQYF.

The table lists this clonotype with many counts. The chain links TRBV29-1 to TRBJ1-6; maybe TRBD1 (6 bases). Trimming took off 4 bases at V and 10 bases at J, with 17 bases between the two ends. Germline CDR1 reads SQVTM; CDR2 reads ANQGSEA. The CDR3 has 14 amino acids. The CDR3 sequence: CSVAPGGAGSPLHF. In nucleotides, the CDR3 is TGCAGCGTTGCCCCGGGGGGCGCCGGCTCACCCCTCCACTTT.

This clonotype appeared many times. CDR3 loop: CASSPAAGFIGELFF. Written as DNA, the CDR3 is TGTGCCAGCAGCCCGGCGGCAGGGTTTATCGGGGAGCTGTTTTTT. The chain carries TRBV11-2 and TRBJ2-2; possible D gene TRBD1, 5 bases. Germline CDR1 is SGHAT and CDR2 is FQNNGV. V was trimmed by 5 bases and J by 7 bases, leaving 17 bases between them. The CDR3 has 15 residues.

This clonotype was seen a few times. This chain joins TRBV18 and TRBJ1-1; D call uncertain. Trimming pared 6 bases from V and 4 bases from J, leaving 18 bases between. CDR1 is KGHSH, CDR2 LQKENI, per germline. The CDR3 has 15 amino acids. The CDR3 nucleotides are TGTGCCAGCTCGCCATTTCCAGGATGGGGCACTGAAGCTTTCTTT. This gives the protein CASSPFPGWGTEAFF. Using reference TRBV18 and TRBJ1-1 for the parts outside the CDR3, the full variable domain is NAGVMQNPRHLVRRRGQEARLRCSPMKGHSHVYWYRQLPEEGLKFMVYLQKENIIDESGMPKERFSAEFPKEGPSILRIQQVVRGDSAAYFCASSPFPGWGTEAFFGQGTRLTVV.

The V call is TRBV27, the J call TRBJ1-3; D is unresolved. V lost 5 bases to trimming and J lost 4 bases, with 9 bases between them. The germline V gene has CDR1 MNHEY and CDR2 SMNVEV (reference sequence). The CDR3 has 13 residues. The CDR3 sequence: CASSVVAGNTIYF. The CDR3 DNA reads TGTGCCAGCAGTGTGGTAGCCGGAAACACCATATATTTT.

The rearrangement joins TRBV7-2 to TRBJ1-4, with no clear D. Germline-derived CDR1 and CDR2 are SGHTA and FQGNSA. The CDR3 has 13 residues. V shed 3 bases and J shed 5 bases, with 7 bases lying between them. Written as DNA, the CDR3 is TGTGCCAGCAGCTTCGCGGGGAATGAAAAACTGTTTTTT. Translation gives CASSFAGNEKLFF.

The chain is built from TRBV5-1 and TRBJ1-2; TRBD1 might be the D (5 bases). The CDR3 has 14 residues. Trimming stripped 4 bases from V and 3 bases from J, with 13 bases between. The germline V gene has CDR1 SGHRS and CDR2 YFSETQ. The CDR3 sequence: CASSRGDLDYGYTF. DNA for the CDR3: TGCGCCAGCAGCAGGGGAGACCTAGACTATGGCTACACCTTC. Drawing the rest from reference TRBV5-1 and TRBJ1-2, the complete variable domain is KAGVTQTPRYLIKTRGQQVTLSCSPISGHRSVSWYQQTPGQGLQFLFEYFSETQRNKGNFPGRFSGRQFSNSRSEMNVSTLELGDSALYLCASSRGDLDYGYTFGSGTRLTVV.

The rearrangement links TRBV20-1 to TRBJ2-7; D unresolved. Deletions cut 0 bases from V and 1 base from J, with 10 bases between. The germline gives CDR1 DFQATT, CDR2 SNEGSKA (reference sequence). The CDR3 length is 14 residues. CDR3 region: CSARDLGYSYEQYF. CDR3 nucleotide sequence: TGCAGTGCTAGAGATTTGGGGTATTCCTACGAGCAGTACTTC.

This clonotype was seen repeatedly, ten times or more. V is TRBV27 and J is TRBJ1-6; 11 bases are shared with TRBD1. Germline lookup yields CDR1 MNHEY and CDR2 SMNVEV (reference sequence). V shed 9 bases and J 7 bases; nucleotides not matched to a gene: 5. This CDR3 spans 14 amino acids. The CDR3, as DNA: TGTGCCAGTAGGACAGGGGGCGGAAATTCACCCCTCCACTTT. It encodes CASRTGGGNSPLHF.

Many counts were recorded for this clonotype. This chain joins TRBV9 and TRBJ1-2; D is uncertain. Trimming removed 4 bases at V and 5 bases at J, with 9 bases between. The CDR3 runs to 12 residues. Germline lookup yields CDR1 SGDLS and CDR2 YYNGEE. CDR3 nucleotides: TGTGCCAGCAGCCCCTCATCGTATGGCTACACCTTC. The encoded protein is CASSPSSYGYTF.

The chain couples TRBV7-9 to TRBJ1-4, with D possibly being TRBD1 (5 bases). The germline V gene encodes CDR1 SEHNR and CDR2 FQNEAQ (reference sequence). V lost 0 bases and J lost 8, with 13 bases in between. The CDR3 runs 15 residues. As DNA, the CDR3 is TGTGCCAGCAGCTTAGCAGCAGGGAATGAAGAAAAACTGTTTTTT. Translated: CASSLAAGNEEKLFF.

Ten or more counts support this clonotype. The V call is TRBV7-9, the J call TRBJ1-2; 7 bases are a match to TRBD1. The CDR3 contains 13 residues. Germline CDR1 reads SEHNR; CDR2 reads FQNEAQ (reference sequence). With 5 bases clipped from V and 6 bases from J, the junction kept 6 bases outside the gene matches. CDR3 nucleotide sequence: TGTGCCAGCAGCCCGACAGGGACGAATGGCTACACCTTC. This translates into CASSPTGTNGYTF.

This clonotype was seen at least ten times. V gene TRBV12-3 or TRBV12-4 combines with J gene TRBJ2-1, with TRBD1 matching 10 bases. This CDR3 contains 15 residues. Trimming took 5 bases from V and 4 from J; bases not matched to a gene: 5. This chain's CDR3 is CASSPDRGPYNEQFF. The CDR3 DNA is TGTGCCAGCAGTCCCGACAGGGGGCCGTACAATGAGCAGTTCTTC.

This clonotype was observed at least ten times. The chain carries TRBV28 and TRBJ1-6; D perhaps matches TRBD1 (5 bases). The CDR3 covers 14 residues. Germline values: CDR1 MDHEN, CDR2 SYDVKM. Between the trimmed V and J ends, which lost 4 bases and 7 bases, there was a span of 11 bases. The CDR3 is CASSSPGGNSPLHF. CDR3 nucleotide sequence: TGTGCCAGCAGTTCCCCCGGGGGGAATTCACCCCTCCACTTT.

This clonotype occurred a few times. The rearrangement links TRBV3-1 to TRBJ2-5, with 8 bases identical to TRBD2. The CDR3 is made up of 13 amino acids. V shed 3 bases and J 5 bases; nucleotides not matched to a gene: 2. Germline V gives CDR1 LGHDT, CDR2 YNNKEL (reference sequence). CDR3 in DNA: TGTGCCAGCAGCCAGCGGGGGGCGGAGACCCAGTACTTC. It is translated as CASSQRGAETQYF.

The chain recombines TRBV28 with TRBJ2-6; D possibly uses TRBD1 or TRBD2 (6 bases each). CDR1 MDHEN and CDR2 SYDVKM come from the germline V gene. This CDR3 is 15 amino acids long. Trimming pared 3 bases from V and 2 bases from J, leaving 8 bases between. The CDR3 DNA is TGTGCCAGCAGTTTGAGGGGGGCTGGGGCCAACGTCCTGACTTTC. It codes for CASSLRGAGANVLTF.

The chain combines TRBV29-1 with TRBJ1-1; D is possibly TRBD1 (6 bases). The length of the CDR3 is 14 residues. The germline CDR1 and CDR2 sequences are SQVTM and ANQGSEA. Trimming cost V 6 bases and J 6 bases, with 20 bases left between them. The CDR3 protein is CSVKRTVEVSEAFF. The CDR3 DNA reads TGCAGCGTGAAACGGACAGTCGAAGTGTCTGAAGCTTTCTTT.

This clonotype occurred many times. This chain uses TRBV6-1 with TRBJ2-7; D may be TRBD1 or TRBD2 (6 bases each). CDR3 length: 15 amino acids. The germline gives CDR1 MNHNS, CDR2 SASEGT. V lost 7 bases and J 4 bases, leaving 20 bases between the germline ends. In DNA, the CDR3 is TGTGCCAGCACCCGAAGGGGGGACGGAACTTACGAGCAGTACTTC. This codes for CASTRRGDGTYEQYF.

This clonotype was counted many times. This chain uses TRBV5-6 with TRBJ1-4, with a weak D call TRBD1 (5 bases). Trimming took off 0 bases at V and 2 bases at J, with 11 bases between the two ends. Germline CDR1 SGHDT, CDR2 YYEEEE. The CDR3 is 16 amino acids. CDR3 sequence (DNA): TGTGCCAGCAGCTTGGGACAGTTGGGGACTAATGAAAAACTGTTTTTT. This translates into CASSLGQLGTNEKLFF.

This clonotype has ten or more counts. V gene TRBV19 combines with J gene TRBJ2-3; 9 bases match TRBD2. The germline V gene has CDR1 LNHDA and CDR2 SQIVND (reference sequence). Trimming cost V 3 bases and J 6 bases; bases outside gene matches: 4. The CDR3 extends over 14 amino acids. The CDR3 DNA follows: TGTGCCAGTAGTATGCTAGCGGGGTGGGATACGCAGTATTTT. Its translation: CASSMLAGWDTQYF.

In this sample, this clonotype turned up many times. The J gene is TRBJ2-6, the V gene TRBV12-3 or TRBV12-4, with D possibly matching TRBD2 (6 bases). The CDR3 has 16 residues. The V end was cut by 1 base, the J end by 2 bases, with 9 bases between. In nucleotides, the CDR3 is TGTGCCAGCAGTTTAGATCCGGGGGCTGGGGCCAACGTCCTGACTTTC. Translated, it gives CASSLDPGAGANVLTF.

This clonotype was detected many times. The J gene is TRBJ1-3, the V gene TRBV7-8, with 12 bases lining up with TRBD1. The length of the CDR3 is 17 residues. With V trimmed by 2 bases and J by 3 bases, 5 bases remained unmatched. CDR1 is SGHVS and CDR2 is FQNEAQ in the germline V gene. CDR3 nucleotide sequence: TGTGCCAGCAGCTTACAGGGACAGGGGGCGTTTGGAAACACCATATATTTT. It encodes CASSLQGQGAFGNTIYF.

This clonotype was seen many times. This chain links TRBV29-1 with TRBJ1-1, with a weak D call TRBD1 (5 bases). The V end was cut by 7 bases, the J end by 1 base, with 13 bases between. The germline V gene has CDR1 SQVTM and CDR2 ANQGSEA. The CDR3 covers 13 residues. In DNA form, the CDR3 reads TGCAGCGCCCGCAGGGAGGGGAACACTGAAGCTTTCTTT. Encoded protein: CSARREGNTEAFF.

This clonotype came up a few times. V usage is TRBV20-1 and J usage is TRBJ2-1; TRBD2 agrees at 7 bases. V dropped 0 bases and J dropped 3; count of bases not matched to a gene: 5. Germline V CDR1 and CDR2: DFQATT, SNEGSKA (reference sequence). The CDR3 contains 15 residues. The CDR3 region has the DNA TGCAGTGCTAGAGATCTAGAGCGGGACTACAATGAGCAGTTCTTC. Its translation is CSARDLERDYNEQFF.

This clonotype was seen ten or more times. This chain uses TRBV29-1 with TRBJ1-2, with 8 bases matching TRBD1. The CDR3 sequence is 11 residues long. CDR1 is SQVTM and CDR2 is ANQGSEA in the germline V gene. V lost 7 bases, J lost 5 bases, and 3 bases stayed unmatched. CDR3 nucleotides: TGCAGCGGACGGACAGGGTATGGCTACACCTTC. It translates to CSGRTGYGYTF.

In its sample, this clonotype was seen many times. The CDR3 sequence is CASSPGRVAGYSYNEQFF. The CDR3 coding sequence is TGTGCCAGCAGCCCGGGGCGGGTAGCGGGGTACTCCTACAATGAGCAGTTCTTC. The chain employs TRBV13 and TRBJ2-1, with 8 bases that match TRBD2. Germline assignment: CDR1 PRHDT and CDR2 FYEKMQ (reference sequence). V lost 5 bases, J lost 0 bases, and 12 bases stayed unmatched. This CDR3 is built from 18 residues.

This clonotype was counted between two and nine times. The chain uses TRBV29-1 and TRBJ2-5; weak D call: TRBD1 (6 bases). V was pared by 4 bases and J by 5 bases, with 17 bases between. CDR3 size: 14 residues. The germline gives CDR1 SQVTM, CDR2 ANQGSEA. The CDR3 is CSVGVGQGKETQYF. DNA of the CDR3: TGCAGCGTTGGCGTTGGGCAGGGGAAGGAGACCCAGTACTTC.

This clonotype was found a few times. The CDR3 nucleotides are TGTGCCAGCAGCCAAGCTGATCAGCCCCAGCATTTT. Protein product: CASSQADQPQHF. The chain joins TRBV4-2 to TRBJ1-5; no reliable D call. CDR1 and CDR2 (germline): LGHNA, YNFKEQ. The CDR3 covers 12 residues. V lost 1 base and J 5 bases, leaving 3 bases between the germline ends.

The genes are TRBV5-4 and TRBJ2-7; D assignment may be TRBD1 or TRBD2 (5 bases each). Looked up from germline, CDR1 is SGHNT and CDR2 is YYREEE (reference sequence). The CDR3 loop spans 14 amino acids. V was clipped by 4 bases and J by 2 bases, with 13 bases between them. CDR3 sequence (DNA): TGTGCCAGCAGCCTGGGGACCCAACCCTACGAGCAGTACTTC. Protein: CASSLGTQPYEQYF.

This clonotype was seen repeatedly, ten times or more. V is TRBV6-2 or TRBV6-3 and J is TRBJ2-3; no reliable D call. Trimming removed 7 bases at V and 4 bases at J, with 15 bases between. The V gene's germline CDR1 is MNHEY and CDR2 SVGEGT. This CDR3 is 14 amino acids long. CDR3 in DNA: TGTGCCAGCACCCTGGGAAGTCTGGCAGATACGCAGTATTTT. It yields the protein CASTLGSLADTQYF.

The chain is built from TRBV2 and TRBJ1-5; D unclear. Per the germline V gene, CDR1 is SNHLY and CDR2 is FYNNEI. Trimming cost V 1 base and J 10 bases, with 11 bases left between them. This CDR3 spans 13 amino acids. Here the CDR3 reads CASSEEDRGPQHF. CDR3 nucleotides: TGTGCCAGCAGTGAAGAGGACCGTGGTCCCCAGCATTTT.

This clonotype appeared many times. The rearrangement uses TRBV20-1 and TRBJ1-2; D possibly corresponds to TRBD1 (6 bases). The CDR3 totals 13 residues. The ends were cut back, 2 bases at V and 4 bases at J, with 11 bases in the middle. Looked up from germline, CDR1 is DFQATT and CDR2 is SNEGSKA (reference sequence). The CDR3 bases are TGCAGTGCTAGATCGGAGGGGGGCTATGGCTACACCTTC. Encoded protein: CSARSEGGYGYTF.